This T cell receptor beta chain was sequenced during a study of cytomegalovirus exposure and HLA in healthy donors. Study as a whole: An analysis done earlier identified fewer than 140 million unique TCR beta sequences from about 179 million T cells.

Primers included in the PCR were 60 Vbeta and 13 Jbeta primers. Sequencing was performed with immunoSEQ multiplex PCR; in TCRdb, only in-frame clones are kept and a portion is missing. The repertoire holds about 170,000 clones, with roughly 80% as singletons. Trimming took off 4 bases at V and 6 bases at J, with 12 bases between the two ends. The CDR3 has 14 residues. Looked up from germline, CDR1 is MGHDK and CDR2 is SYGVNS. The sample comprised PBMCs. The V call is TRBV25-1, the J call TRBJ2-2, with D tentatively TRBD2 (6 bases). This clonotype originated in a woman in her late teens or twenties in good health and CMV-seronegative. The CDR3 nucleotides read TGTGCCAGCAGTGCTGGGACTTATCCCGGGGAGCTGTTTTTT. Translating gives CASSAGTYPGELFF.